This entry is about one T cell receptor beta chain. The antigen is unknown. Looked up from germline, CDR1 is MNHNY and CDR2 is SVGAGI (reference sequence). The CDR3 totals 13 residues. The germline V and J ends were trimmed by 6 bases and 5 bases, with 13 bases remaining between them. The data were obtained in a study of OX40 agonist ivuxolimab in advanced cancers. Study context: Patients were infused with ivuxolimab every 2 weeks at 0.01 to 10 mg/kg. Regarding the study as a whole: Relative to CD4+, CD8+ T cells held more expanded clones on average.

Profiling relied on immunoSEQ multiplex PCR, and the TCRdb table lists in-frame clones only, not all of them. Among 40,000 or so clones listed, around 89% were seen once. The sample in question was CD4+ or CD8+ T cells sorted from blood, obtained in a trial of the OX40 agonist ivuxolimab. The clonotype was recovered from an adult with an advanced solid tumor such as melanoma, head and neck, liver or kidney cancer. The V and J genes are TRBV6-6 and TRBJ1-1; no firm D call. The CDR3 nucleotides read TGTGCCAGCAGGGCCGGGGTTAGGACTGAAGCTTTCTTT. It is translated as CASRAGVRTEAFF.